This passage covers 22 T cell receptor beta chains from one sample sequenced in a study of blood T cell repertoires in COVID-19 (dated by TCRdb to 2020 to 2021). Library preparation employed the immunoSEQ multiplex PCR assay. As stored in TCRdb, this immuneACCESS dataset retains in-frame rearrangements with V and J assigned. A fraction of the clones does not appear; measured against another copy, unresolved V genes explain less than half of the discrepancy, and the remainder lacks a known reason. The sample table lists tens of thousands of clones, approximately 80% of them with a count of one. The ten top clones hold 8.8% of the sample. The sample consisted of peripheral blood. The receptors were sampled from a man aged 55-75 years with acute or convalescent COVID-19.

The chain carries TRBV5-5 and TRBJ2-7, with 7 bases identical to TRBD1. Germline values: CDR1 SGHKS, CDR2 YYEKEE (reference sequence). The junction had 10 bases not matched to a gene; V was cut back by 4 bases and J by 3 bases. CDR3 size: 15 residues. The CDR3 nucleotides are TGTGCCAGCAGCCCCACACGACAGGGAATCTACGAGCAGTACTTC. Amino acid sequence: CASSPTRQGIYEQYF.

CDR3 residues: CASSAAAGNNSPLHF. The CDR3, as DNA: TGCGCCAGCAGCGCCGCGGCTGGAAATAATTCACCCCTCCACTTT. The chain carries TRBV5-1 and TRBJ1-6; D is ambiguous. Germline CDR1 SGHRS, CDR2 YFSETQ. Between the trimmed V and J ends, which lost 4 bases and 5 bases, there was a span of 13 bases. CDR3 length equals 15 residues.

The rearrangement links TRBV3-1 (or the pseudogene TRBV3-2) to TRBJ1-1, with no clear D. The CDR3 length is 15 residues. CDR1 is LGHDT and CDR2 is YNNKEL in the germline V gene (reference sequence). Trimming took 3 bases from V and 5 from J, leaving 16 bases between them. CDR3 sequence (DNA): TGTGCCAGCAGCCAGGTTGGGCTTCCGCCGACTGAAGCTTTCTTT. Translation gives CASSQVGLPPTEAFF.

This chain links TRBV10-2 with TRBJ1-2, with 7 bases fitting TRBD1. This CDR3 region has 14 residues. Trimming at V came to 7 bases and at J to 4 bases, leaving 9 bases not matched to a gene. Germline assignment: CDR1 WSHSY and CDR2 SAAADI. CDR3 bases: TGCGCCAGCAACCCGACAGGGCAATCCTATGGCTACACCTTC. Amino acid sequence: CASNPTGQSYGYTF.

This clone was recorded once. The CDR3, as DNA: TGTGCCAGCAGTGCTCCTAGCGGGGCCACCTACGAGCAGTACTTC. Translating it yields CASSAPSGATYEQYF. The chain has TRBV2 and TRBJ2-7; 9 bases fit TRBD2. This CDR3 is built from 15 residues. The ends lost 4 bases at V and 2 bases at J; junction bases unmatched: 6. Germline V lookup: CDR1 SNHLY, CDR2 FYNNEI.

This chain connects TRBV2 to TRBJ1-2; D is unclear. Trimming stripped 3 bases from V and 2 bases from J, with 10 bases between. Germline V lookup: CDR1 SNHLY, CDR2 FYNNEI. This CDR3 is built from 14 residues. DNA of the CDR3: TGTGCCAGCAGTGAGCCGGGAGCGAACTATGGCTACACCTTC. It yields the protein CASSEPGANYGYTF.

The CDR3 loop is CASSQVGVAGFTDTQYF. Here the CDR3 DNA reads TGTGCCAGCAGCCAAGTGGGGGTAGCGGGGTTCACAGATACGCAGTATTTT. The genes are TRBV4-2 and TRBJ2-3; 8 nucleotides align to TRBD2. This CDR3 is built from 17 residues. J lost 2 bases, V lost 1 base, and 8 bases had no gene match. The V gene's germline CDR1 is LGHNA and CDR2 YNFKEQ.

The chain carries TRBV27 and TRBJ2-2; no clear D gene. In germline, CDR1 is MNHEY, CDR2 SMNVEV (reference sequence). The V end lost 4 bases, the J end lost 0 bases, and 9 bases lay between the germline ends. This CDR3 is built from 15 residues. The CDR3 sequence: CASSWAHSNTGELFF. The CDR3 DNA is TGTGCCAGCAGTTGGGCCCATTCGAACACCGGGGAGCTGTTTTTT.

The rearrangement links TRBV6-6 to TRBJ1-5; tentatively, D is TRBD1 (5 bases). The CDR3 loop spans 15 amino acids. Between the trimmed V and J ends, which lost 2 bases and 0 bases, there was a span of 8 bases. Germline CDR1 MNHNY, CDR2 SVGAGI (reference sequence). For the CDR3, the DNA is TGTGCCAGCAGTTACACACAGGATAGCAATCAGCCCCAGCATTTT. Translating gives CASSYTQDSNQPQHF.

The chain employs TRBV6-2 or TRBV6-3 and TRBJ1-4, with TRBD1 identical over 9 bases. CDR1 and CDR2 (germline): MNHEY, SVGEGT. V was pared by 4 bases and J by 4 bases, with 1 base of the junction left unmatched. The length of the CDR3 is 14 residues. The CDR3 loop reads CASSSGQGNEKLFF. CDR3 bases: TGTGCCAGCAGTTCGGGACAGGGTAATGAAAAACTGTTTTTT.

The chain links TRBV10-2 to TRBJ2-2; perhaps TRBD1 as D (7 bases). Trimming pared 5 bases from V and 1 base from J, leaving 14 bases between. Germline-derived CDR1 and CDR2 are WSHSY and SAAADI. CDR3 size: 16 residues. The CDR3 reads CASSKGGTVNTGELFF. CDR3 DNA sequence: TGCGCCAGCAGTAAAGGGGGGACAGTGAACACCGGGGAGCTGTTTTTT.

The CDR3 DNA reads as TGTGCCAGCAGACGGGACAGCCACACTGAAGCTTTCTTT. Its protein product is CASRRDSHTEAFF. This chain connects TRBV12-3 or TRBV12-4 to TRBJ1-1; 7 positions agree with TRBD1. The junction had 4 bases not matched to a gene; V was cut back by 6 bases and J by 3 bases. The CDR3 is made up of 13 amino acids.

CDR3 DNA sequence: TGCGCCAGCAGTCAATCGGGCCGGGGAGGGTACGAGCAGTACTTC. Its translation: CASSQSGRGGYEQYF. This sequence joins TRBV23-1 and TRBJ2-7; 7 nucleotides align to TRBD2. TRBV23-1 is recorded as an ORF, its role being uncertain. Trimming cost V 0 bases and J 4 bases; bases outside gene matches: 6. This CDR3 region has 15 residues.

The chain is built from TRBV7-2 and TRBJ2-7; the match to TRBD1 covers 7 bases. The germline V gene has CDR1 SGHTA and CDR2 FQGNSA. The CDR3 sequence is 16 residues long. The ends lost 5 bases at V and 2 bases at J; junction bases unmatched: 12. This chain's CDR3 is CASSPETKGATYEQYF. CDR3 bases: TGTGCCAGCAGCCCGGAGACCAAGGGGGCTACCTACGAGCAGTACTTC. The full variable domain, its missing parts supplied by reference TRBV7-2 and TRBJ2-7, is GAGVSQSPSNKVTEKGKDVELRCDPISGHTALYWYRQSLGQGLEFLIYFQGNSAPDKSGLPSDRFSAERTGGSVSTLTIQRTQQEDSAVYLCASSPETKGATYEQYFGPGTRLTVT.

The genes are TRBV7-9 and TRBJ1-2, with 9 positions matching TRBD1. The CDR3 contains 18 residues. Germline CDR1 is SEHNR and CDR2 is FQNEAQ (reference sequence). V dropped 3 bases and J dropped 3; count of bases not matched to a gene: 14. The CDR3 sequence is CASSFILAGTGNYYGYTF. CDR3 nucleotide sequence: TGTGCCAGCAGCTTCATTTTAGCCGGGACAGGGAACTACTATGGCTACACCTTC.

The V call is TRBV6-5, the J call TRBJ1-1, with D possibly matching TRBD1 (6 bases). Per germline, CDR1 MNHEY and CDR2 SVGAGI. CDR3 size: 13 residues. Trimming removed 7 bases at V and 4 bases at J, with 13 bases between. The CDR3: CASTRQVATEAFF. The CDR3 nucleotides read TGTGCCAGCACCCGACAGGTTGCCACTGAAGCTTTCTTT.

The CDR3 region is CATSERDGNTEAFF. The CDR3 nucleotides are TGTGCCACCAGTGAGAGGGATGGGAACACTGAAGCTTTCTTT. V and J are TRBV24-1 and TRBJ1-1, with unresolved D. The germline V gene has CDR1 KGHDR and CDR2 SFDVKD. V was clipped by 4 bases and J by 1 base, with 9 bases between them. This CDR3 contains 14 residues.

The rearrangement joins TRBV9 to TRBJ2-7; possibly TRBD2 for D (6 bases). The V gene lost 2 bases and the J gene lost 1 base, with 13 bases spanning the gap. The germline gives CDR1 SGDLS, CDR2 YYNGEE. CDR3 size: 15 residues. The CDR3 protein is CASSVGGDESYEQYF. CDR3 bases: TGTGCCAGCAGCGTGGGCGGGGACGAGTCCTACGAGCAGTACTTC.

The rearrangement uses TRBV12-3 or TRBV12-4 and TRBJ1-1; perhaps TRBD1 as D (5 bases). V was clipped by 5 bases and J by 11 bases, with 12 bases between them. This CDR3 has 11 residues. This CDR3 is CASSRGTFAFF. CDR3 coding DNA: TGTGCCAGCAGTCGGGGGACTTTTGCTTTCTTT.

This chain joins TRBV5-1 and TRBJ2-7; TRBD1 aligns across 7 bases. The J segment lost 3 bases and the V segment lost 0 bases, leaving 6 bases of the junction unmatched. The germline CDR1 and CDR2 sequences are SGHRS and YFSETQ. The CDR3 extends over 15 amino acids. The CDR3 bases are TGCGCCAGCAGCTTGGGGGCAGGGGGTCTCTACGAGCAGTACTTC. Its protein product is CASSLGAGGLYEQYF. Based on the CDR3 plus reference TRBV5-1 and TRBJ2-7, the full variable domain is KAGVTQTPRYLIKTRGQQVTLSCSPISGHRSVSWYQQTPGQGLQFLFEYFSETQRNKGNFPGRFSGRQFSNSRSEMNVSTLELGDSALYLCASSLGAGGLYEQYFGPGTRLTVT.

The chain employs TRBV7-3 and TRBJ2-1; weak D call: TRBD1 (5 bases). CDR3 length: 17 residues. CDR1 SGHTA and CDR2 FQGTGA come from the germline V gene. V was clipped by 1 base and J by 6 bases, with 19 bases between them. In DNA form, the CDR3 reads TGTGCCAGCAGCTTAAAAGAGTGGGGCTATGATGTCAATGAGCAGTTCTTC. Protein: CASSLKEWGYDVNEQFF.

The CDR3 sequence: CASSQDERYEQYF. The CDR3 DNA follows: TGCGCCAGCAGCCAAGATGAGAGATACGAGCAGTACTTC. The chain has TRBV4-1 and TRBJ2-7; unclear D gene. Germline V gene sequence: CDR1 MGHRA, CDR2 YSYEKL. The CDR3 is 13 residues long. V was trimmed by 0 bases and J by 4 bases, leaving 7 bases between them.